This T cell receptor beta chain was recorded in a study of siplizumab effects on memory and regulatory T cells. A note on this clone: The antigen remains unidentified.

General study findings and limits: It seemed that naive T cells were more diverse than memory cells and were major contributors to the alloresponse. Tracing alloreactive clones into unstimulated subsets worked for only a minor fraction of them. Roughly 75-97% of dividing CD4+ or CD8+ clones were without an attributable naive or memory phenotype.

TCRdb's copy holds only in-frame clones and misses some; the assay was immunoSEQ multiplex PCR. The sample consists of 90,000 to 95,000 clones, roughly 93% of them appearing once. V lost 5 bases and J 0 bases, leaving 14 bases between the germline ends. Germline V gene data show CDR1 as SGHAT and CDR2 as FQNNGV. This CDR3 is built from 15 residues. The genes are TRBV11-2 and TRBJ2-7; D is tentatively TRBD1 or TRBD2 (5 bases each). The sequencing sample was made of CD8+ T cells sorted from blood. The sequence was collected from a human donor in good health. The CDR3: CASSPGTALSYEQYF. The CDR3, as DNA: TGTGCCAGCAGCCCTGGGACGGCCCTCTCCTACGAGCAGTACTTC.